This TCR beta chain was recorded in a study of blood T cell repertoires in COVID-19. Study-wide background: Acute-phase and convalescent COVID-19 samples originated in the United States, Italy and Spain. Nucleic acid was either cDNA or gDNA, and it came from T cells, B-cell-depleted T cells, or PBMCs.

Germline loops: CDR1 MNHEY, CDR2 SVGAGI. This CDR3 region has 12 residues. Trimming stripped 6 bases from V and 4 bases from J, with 9 bases between. Original methodology: Counts of nucleated cells, estimated from reference gene primer amplification, were obtained. Clones were read by immunoSEQ multiplex PCR, and TCRdb kept only the in-frame ones, dropping some. The D gene and trimming were derived from the DNA, and the V and J assignments and clone size from that table. This table has around 80,000 clones, around 80% appearing once. Sequenced: peripheral blood. This sequence was found in a man in his 60s with acute or convalescent COVID-19. The rearrangement joins TRBV6-5 to TRBJ2-5, with D maybe TRBD1 (5 bases). CDR3 coding DNA: TGTGCCAGCAGGGGGCCCGGAGAGACCCAGTACTTC. It yields the protein CASRGPGETQYF.